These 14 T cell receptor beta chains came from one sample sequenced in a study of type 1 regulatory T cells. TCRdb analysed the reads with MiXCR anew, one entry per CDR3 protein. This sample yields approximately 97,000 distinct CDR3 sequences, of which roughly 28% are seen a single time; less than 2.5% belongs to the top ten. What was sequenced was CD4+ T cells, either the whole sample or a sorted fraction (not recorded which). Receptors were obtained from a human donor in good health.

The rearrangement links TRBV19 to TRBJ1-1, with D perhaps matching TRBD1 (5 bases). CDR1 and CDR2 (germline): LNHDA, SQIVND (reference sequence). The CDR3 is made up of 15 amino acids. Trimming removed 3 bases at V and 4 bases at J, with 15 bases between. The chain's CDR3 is CASSIPGTLGTEAFF. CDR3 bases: TGTGCCAGTAGTATCCCCGGGACTTTGGGCACTGAAGCTTTCTTT.

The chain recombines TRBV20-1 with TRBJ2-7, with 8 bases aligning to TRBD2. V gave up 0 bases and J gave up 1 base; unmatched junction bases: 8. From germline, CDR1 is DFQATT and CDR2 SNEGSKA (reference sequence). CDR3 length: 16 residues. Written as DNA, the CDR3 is TGCAGTGCTAGAGACCCGAGCGGGAGAGTATCCTACGAGCAGTACTTC. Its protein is CSARDPSGRVSYEQYF.

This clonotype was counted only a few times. CDR3 residues: CASSDTGQGHSGANVLTF. The CDR3 DNA is TGTGCCAGCAGCGACACGGGACAGGGGCATTCTGGGGCCAACGTCCTGACTTTC. The chain joins TRBV3-1 to TRBJ2-6, with TRBD1 matching over 10 bases. CDR3 length: 18 amino acids. The V gene's germline CDR1 is LGHDT and CDR2 YNNKEL (reference sequence). Germline trimming cut 5 bases from V and 1 base from J; bases unmatched to any gene: 8.

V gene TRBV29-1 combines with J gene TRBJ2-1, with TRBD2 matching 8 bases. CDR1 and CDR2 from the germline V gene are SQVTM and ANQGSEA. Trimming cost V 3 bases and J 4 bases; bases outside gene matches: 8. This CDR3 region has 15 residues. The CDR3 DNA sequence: TGCAGCGTTGAGGTCACGGGAGGGATTTACAATGAGCAGTTCTTC. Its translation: CSVEVTGGIYNEQFF.

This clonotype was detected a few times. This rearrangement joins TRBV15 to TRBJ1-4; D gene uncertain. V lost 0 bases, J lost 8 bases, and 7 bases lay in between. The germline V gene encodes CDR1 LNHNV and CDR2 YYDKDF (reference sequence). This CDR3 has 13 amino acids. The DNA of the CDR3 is TGTGCCACCAGCAGAGATGTCAAGGAAAAACTGTTTTTT. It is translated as CATSRDVKEKLFF.

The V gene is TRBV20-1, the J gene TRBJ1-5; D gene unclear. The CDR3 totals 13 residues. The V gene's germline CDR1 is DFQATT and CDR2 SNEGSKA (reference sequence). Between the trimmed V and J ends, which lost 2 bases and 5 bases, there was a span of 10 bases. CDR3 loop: CSARRGEYQPQHF. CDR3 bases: TGCAGTGCTAGACGCGGCGAGTATCAGCCCCAGCATTTT.

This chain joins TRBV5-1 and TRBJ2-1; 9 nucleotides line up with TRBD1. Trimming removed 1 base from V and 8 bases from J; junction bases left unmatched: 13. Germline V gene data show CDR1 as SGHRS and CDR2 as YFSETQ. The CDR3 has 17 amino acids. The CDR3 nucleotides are TGCGCCAGCAGCTTGTTGCCCCGGGGACAGGGTCCTTATGAGCAGTTCTTC. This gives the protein CASSLLPRGQGPYEQFF.

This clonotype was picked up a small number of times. This chain's CDR3 is CASSWDRAYGYTF. DNA of the CDR3: TGTGCCAGCAGCTGGGACAGGGCCTATGGCTACACCTTC. V usage is TRBV9 and J usage is TRBJ1-2; 9 bases are a match to TRBD1. This CDR3 contains 13 residues. Unmatched junction bases numbered 2, after V lost 4 bases and J lost 4 bases. Per germline, CDR1 SGDLS and CDR2 YYNGEE.

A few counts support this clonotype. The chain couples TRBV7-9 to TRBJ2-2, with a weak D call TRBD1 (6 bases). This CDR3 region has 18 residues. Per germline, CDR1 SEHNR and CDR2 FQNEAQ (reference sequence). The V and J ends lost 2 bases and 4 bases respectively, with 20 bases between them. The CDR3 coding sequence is TGTGCCAGCAGCTTAAATACAGGGATCGTTGGTAGCACCGGGGAGCTGTTTTTT. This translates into CASSLNTGIVGSTGELFF.

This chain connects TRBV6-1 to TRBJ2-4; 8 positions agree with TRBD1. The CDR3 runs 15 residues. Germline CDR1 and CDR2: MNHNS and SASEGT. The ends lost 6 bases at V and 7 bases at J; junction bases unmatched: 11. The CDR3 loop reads CASRTGQGRGNIQYF. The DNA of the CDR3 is TGTGCCAGCAGAACCGGACAGGGACGGGGGAACATTCAGTACTTC.

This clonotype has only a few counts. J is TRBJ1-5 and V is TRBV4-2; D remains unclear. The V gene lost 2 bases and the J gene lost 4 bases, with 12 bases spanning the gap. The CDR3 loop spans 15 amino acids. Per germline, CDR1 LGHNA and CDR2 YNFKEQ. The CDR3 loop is CASSQSSTANQPQHF. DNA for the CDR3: TGTGCCAGCAGCCAATCAAGTACCGCTAATCAGCCCCAGCATTTT.

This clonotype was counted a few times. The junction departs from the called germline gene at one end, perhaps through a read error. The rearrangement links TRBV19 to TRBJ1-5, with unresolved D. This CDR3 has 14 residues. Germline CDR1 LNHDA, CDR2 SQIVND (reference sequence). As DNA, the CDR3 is TGTGCCAGTAGCGTCGGGCGGGGTAATCAGCTCCAGCATTTT. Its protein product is CASSVGRGNQLQHF.

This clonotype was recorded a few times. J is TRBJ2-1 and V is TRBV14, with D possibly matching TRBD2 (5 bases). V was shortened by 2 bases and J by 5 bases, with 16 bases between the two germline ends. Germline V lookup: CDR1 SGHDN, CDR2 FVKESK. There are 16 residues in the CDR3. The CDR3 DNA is TGTGCCAGCAGCCAATCCCGAGGGCTACGAAACAATGAGCAGTTCTTC. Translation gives CASSQSRGLRNNEQFF.

The CDR3: CASSIIGRPTYEQYF. The DNA of the CDR3 is TGTGCCAGTAGTATAATCGGCAGGCCTACCTACGAGCAGTACTTC. The V call is TRBV19, the J call TRBJ2-7; D remains unclear. Germline V lookup: CDR1 LNHDA, CDR2 SQIVND (reference sequence). Trimming pared 2 bases from V and 2 bases from J, leaving 13 bases between. The CDR3 totals 15 residues.